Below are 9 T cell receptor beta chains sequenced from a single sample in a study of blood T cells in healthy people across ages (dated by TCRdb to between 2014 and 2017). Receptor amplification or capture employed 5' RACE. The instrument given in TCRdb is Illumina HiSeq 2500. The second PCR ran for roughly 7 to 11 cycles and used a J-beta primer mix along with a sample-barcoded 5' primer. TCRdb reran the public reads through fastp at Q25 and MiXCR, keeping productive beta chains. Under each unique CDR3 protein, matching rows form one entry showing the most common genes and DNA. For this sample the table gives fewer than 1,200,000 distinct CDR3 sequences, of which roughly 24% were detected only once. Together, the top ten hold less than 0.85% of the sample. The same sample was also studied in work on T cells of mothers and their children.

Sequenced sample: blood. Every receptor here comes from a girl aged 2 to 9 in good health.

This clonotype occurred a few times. The CDR3 here is CASSPLTGNTGELFF. The CDR3 region has the DNA TGTGCCAGCTCACCCCTGACGGGGAACACCGGGGAGCTGTTTTTT. The V call is TRBV18, the J call TRBJ2-2, with D hard to call. V gave up 3 bases and J gave up 1 base, with 9 bases separating them. This CDR3 comprises 15 residues. Germline CDR1 reads KGHSH; CDR2 reads LQKENI. The full variable domain, completed using reference TRBV18 and TRBJ2-2, is NAGVMQNPRHLVRRRGQEARLRCSPMKGHSHVYWYRQLPEEGLKFMVYLQKENIIDESGMPKERFSAEFPKEGPSILRIQQVVRGDSAAYFCASSPLTGNTGELFFGEGSRLTVL.

CDR3 region: CASSLDRGSSEAFF. In DNA form, the CDR3 reads TGTGCCAGCAGCTTAGACAGGGGATCAAGTGAAGCTTTCTTT. The chain is built from TRBV7-9 and TRBJ1-1; 7 nucleotides line up with TRBD1. V trimming: 1 base; J trimming: 7 bases; junction bases outside the gene matches: 6. The CDR3 has 14 residues. Germline V lookup: CDR1 SEHNR, CDR2 FQNEAQ (reference sequence).

This chain's CDR3 is CASSHGLAGMDEQFF. The CDR3 nucleotides are TGTGCCAGCAGCCATGGGCTAGCGGGAATGGATGAGCAGTTCTTC. The chain employs TRBV7-3 and TRBJ2-1; 9 bases map to TRBD2. CDR1 is SGHTA and CDR2 is FQGTGA in the germline V gene. J lost 8 bases, V lost 5 bases, and 10 bases had no gene match. The CDR3 runs to 15 residues.

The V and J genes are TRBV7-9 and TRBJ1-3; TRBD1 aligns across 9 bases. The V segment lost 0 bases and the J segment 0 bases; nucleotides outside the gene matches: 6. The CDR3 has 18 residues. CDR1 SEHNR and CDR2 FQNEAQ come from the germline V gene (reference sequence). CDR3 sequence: CASSLAPPGQGSGNTIYF. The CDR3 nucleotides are TGTGCCAGCAGCTTAGCTCCTCCGGGACAGGGCTCTGGAAACACCATATATTTT. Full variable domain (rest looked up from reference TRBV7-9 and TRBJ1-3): DTGVSQNPRHKITKRGQNVTFRCDPISEHNRLYWYRQTLGQGPEFLTYFQNEAQLEKSRLLSDRFSAERPKGSFSTLEIQRTEQGDSAMYLCASSLAPPGQGSGNTIYFGEGSWLTVV.

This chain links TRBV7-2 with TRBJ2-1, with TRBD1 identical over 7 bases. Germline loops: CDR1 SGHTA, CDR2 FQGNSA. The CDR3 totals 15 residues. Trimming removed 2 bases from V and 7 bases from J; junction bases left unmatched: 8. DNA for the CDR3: TGTGCCAGCAGCTTACTGGGGACAGCTCAGAATGAGCAGTTCTTC. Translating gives CASSLLGTAQNEQFF.

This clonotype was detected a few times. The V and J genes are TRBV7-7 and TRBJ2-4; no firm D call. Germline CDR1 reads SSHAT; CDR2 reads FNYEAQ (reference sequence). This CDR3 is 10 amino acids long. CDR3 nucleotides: TGTACCCAAAACAAAAACATTCAGTACTTC. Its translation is CTQNKNIQYF.

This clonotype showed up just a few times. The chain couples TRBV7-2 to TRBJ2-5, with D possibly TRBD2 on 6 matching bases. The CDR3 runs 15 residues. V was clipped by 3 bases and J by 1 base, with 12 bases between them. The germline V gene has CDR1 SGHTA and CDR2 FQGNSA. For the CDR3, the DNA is TGTGCCAGCAGCTTTTTAGGCGGGGTCCAAGAGACCCAGTACTTC. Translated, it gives CASSFLGGVQETQYF.

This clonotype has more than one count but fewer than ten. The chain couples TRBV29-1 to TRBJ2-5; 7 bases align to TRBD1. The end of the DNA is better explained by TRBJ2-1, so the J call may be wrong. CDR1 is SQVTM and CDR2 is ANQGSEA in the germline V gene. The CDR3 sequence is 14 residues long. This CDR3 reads CSVASQGDWYEQFF. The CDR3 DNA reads TGCAGCGTTGCTAGTCAGGGGGATTGGTATGAGCAGTTCTTC.

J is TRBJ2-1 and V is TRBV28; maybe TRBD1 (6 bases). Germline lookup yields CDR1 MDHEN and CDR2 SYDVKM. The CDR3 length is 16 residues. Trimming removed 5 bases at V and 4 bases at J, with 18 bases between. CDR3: CASSPLQGVEYNEQFF. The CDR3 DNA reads TGTGCCAGCAGTCCACTACAGGGTGTGGAGTACAATGAGCAGTTCTTC.